The entry below gives a single T cell receptor (beta chain) sequence along with its context. Generated by immunoSEQ multiplex PCR, the TCRdb table keeps only in-frame clones and is missing some. This sample contains some 180,000 clones. The data were taken from a study of control samples from healthy donors and cancer patients. This CDR3 has 14 residues. Germline V gene data show CDR1 as SGHRS and CDR2 as YFSETQ. Between the trimmed V and J ends, which lost 1 base and 0 bases, there was a span of 7 bases. The V call is TRBV5-1, the J call TRBJ1-1, with D tentatively TRBD1 (5 bases). The sequence derives from a woman aged 30 to 39 in good health. Sequencing was performed on blood. The CDR3 sequence is CASSLLGVNTEAFF. For the CDR3, the DNA is TGCGCCAGCAGCTTGCTAGGGGTGAACACTGAAGCTTTCTTT.